Presented here are 20 T cell receptor beta chains from one specimen sequenced in a study of CD8+CD57+ T cells in acquired aplastic anemia. Profiles of TCR beta VDJ and CDR3 were generated from a genomic DNA template. MiXCR, applied by TCRdb to the reads, yields one record per CDR3 protein. The repertoire holds some 200,000 distinct CDR3 sequences, approximately 60% seen once, with about 29% in the top ten. The material sequenced was sorted CD4+, CD8+, or CD8+CD57+ T cells (not recorded which) from PBMCs. The receptor set was obtained from a human donor in good health.

This clonotype was found once. The chain joins TRBV5-1 to TRBJ2-7; 14 bases are shared with TRBD2. The CDR3 totals 14 residues. In germline, CDR1 is SGHRS, CDR2 YFSETQ. Losses at the gene ends were 4 bases for V and 5 bases for J; bases not matched to a gene: 2. The CDR3 sequence is CASSKTSGRDEQYF. CDR3 sequence (DNA): TGCGCCAGCAGCAAGACTAGCGGGAGGGACGAGCAGTACTTC.

V gene TRBV29-1 combines with J gene TRBJ1-2; no reliable D call. Germline V gives CDR1 SQVTM, CDR2 ANQGSEA. V shed 7 bases and J shed 9 bases, with 15 bases lying between them. This CDR3 has 11 residues. Written as DNA, the CDR3 is TGCAGCGCCGCTGCTGGAGGGCGCTACACCTTC. Its translation is CSAAAGGRYTF.

V usage is TRBV11-1 and J usage is TRBJ1-2; D is unclear. Trimming took 1 base from V and 5 from J, leaving 14 bases between them. Germline V gene data show CDR1 as SGHAT and CDR2 as FQDESV (reference sequence). The CDR3 length is 15 residues. This CDR3 reads CASSLVSQDHYGYTF. DNA of the CDR3: TGTGCCAGCAGCTTAGTGAGCCAGGACCATTATGGCTACACCTTC. Full variable domain (missing parts from reference TRBV11-1 and TRBJ1-2): EAEVAQSPRYKITEKSQAVAFWCDPISGHATLYWYRQILGQGPELLVQFQDESVVDDSQLPKDRFSAERLKGVDSTLKIQPAELGDSAMYLCASSLVSQDHYGYTFGSGTRLTVV.

This chain connects TRBV9 to TRBJ2-3; 9 bases fit TRBD2. Per germline, CDR1 SGDLS and CDR2 YYNGEE. J gave up 5 bases and V 2 bases, and 6 bases lay outside the gene matches. CDR3 size: 15 residues. The CDR3 nucleotides read TGTGCCAGCAGCGTGCTTAGCGGGAGTGGAGATACGCAGTATTTT. Amino acids: CASSVLSGSGDTQYF.

Many counts were recorded for this clonotype. This rearrangement joins TRBV14 to TRBJ2-7, with TRBD2 matching over 9 bases. The CDR3 loop spans 15 amino acids. After removal of 2 bases from V and 7 bases from J, the junction contained 9 bases not matched to a gene. Germline assignment: CDR1 SGHDN and CDR2 FVKESK. CDR3 DNA sequence: TGTGCCAGCAGCCAAATAGCGGGAGACCTTCGGGAGCAGTACTTC. This encodes CASSQIAGDLREQYF.

There are many counts of this clonotype. This chain uses TRBV12-3 or TRBV12-4 with TRBJ2-7; D might be TRBD2 (5 bases). V was cut by 3 bases and J by 2 bases, with 14 bases left in between. This CDR3 has 15 amino acids. The CDR3 bases are TGTGCCAGCAGTTTTTCAACGGACTGGACCTACGAGCAGTACTTC. Amino acid sequence: CASSFSTDWTYEQYF.

V is TRBV5-1 and J is TRBJ1-1; 7 bases are shared with TRBD1. CDR1 and CDR2 (germline): SGHRS, YFSETQ. This CDR3 is 16 amino acids long. The junction had 12 bases not matched to a gene; V was cut back by 2 bases and J by 5 bases. The CDR3 here is CASSFQTGRGRTEAFF. DNA for the CDR3: TGCGCCAGCAGCTTCCAGACAGGGAGGGGTAGGACTGAAGCTTTCTTT.

The chain joins TRBV15 to TRBJ1-5; D not resolved. Between the trimmed V and J ends, which lost 0 bases and 6 bases, there was a span of 3 bases. Germline V CDR1 and CDR2: LNHNV, YYDKDF (reference sequence). CDR3 length: 12 residues. This CDR3 reads CATSRDSQPQHF. In DNA form, the CDR3 reads TGTGCCACCAGCAGAGATAGTCAGCCCCAGCATTTT.

The sample holds one count of this clonotype. This chain uses TRBV5-1 with TRBJ1-2; tentatively, D is TRBD1 (5 bases). The CDR3 contains 15 residues. From germline, CDR1 is SGHRS and CDR2 YFSETQ. The V end lost 5 bases, the J end lost 4 bases, and 18 bases lay between the germline ends. The CDR3 loop reads CASSTDGGGRYGYTF. The CDR3 coding sequence is TGCGCCAGCAGTACTGATGGGGGGGGTCGCTATGGCTACACCTTC.

This clonotype was picked up many times. The rearrangement links TRBV20-1 to TRBJ1-5; TRBD1 matches 9 bases. The assigned J gene may be wrong: the sequence end matches TRBJ2-3 better. The germline gives CDR1 DFQATT, CDR2 SNEGSKA (reference sequence). The CDR3 covers 15 residues. The CDR3 region is CSARGGGQGGQPQYF. The CDR3, as DNA: TGCAGTGCTAGAGGCGGGGGACAGGGCGGTCAGCCCCAGTATTTT.

In its sample, this clonotype was seen once. This chain uses TRBV4-1 with TRBJ1-3, with D uncertain. Trimming left V 0 bases short and J 4 bases short, with 10 bases between. The germline V gene has CDR1 MGHRA and CDR2 YSYEKL. This CDR3 is 15 amino acids long. The CDR3 bases are TGCGCCAGCAGCCAAGATATCGGGGTCGGAAACACCATATATTTT. Its translation is CASSQDIGVGNTIYF.

CDR3 DNA: TGTGCCAGTAGTGTGGGACAGACCTTCAATGAGCAGTTCTTC. It encodes CASSVGQTFNEQFF. The J gene is TRBJ2-1, the V gene TRBV19, with 7 bases matching TRBD1. The CDR3 covers 14 residues. Trimming took 5 bases from V and 6 from J; bases not matched to a gene: 7. CDR1 and CDR2 (germline): LNHDA, SQIVND (reference sequence). The whole variable domain, filled in from reference TRBV19 and TRBJ2-1, reads DGGITQSPKYLFRKEGQNVTLSCEQNLNHDAMYWYRQDPGQGLRLIYYSQIVNDFQKGDIAEGYSVSREKKESFPLTVTSAQKNPTAFYLCASSVGQTFNEQFFGPGTRLTVL.

This clonotype was counted at least ten times. The chain uses TRBV7-9 and TRBJ2-1, with TRBD2 identical over 9 bases. V shed 1 base, J shed 8 bases, and the junction held 12 bases outside the gene matches. The CDR3 consists of 17 residues. CDR1 SEHNR and CDR2 FQNEAQ come from the germline V gene (reference sequence). This chain's CDR3 is CASSLDPSGGMGDEQFF. As DNA, the CDR3 is TGTGCCAGCAGCTTAGACCCGAGCGGGGGGATGGGGGATGAGCAGTTCTTC.

This chain connects TRBV7-9 to TRBJ1-6, with D possibly being TRBD1 (6 bases). CDR1 and CDR2 from the germline V gene are SEHNR and FQNEAQ (reference sequence). The CDR3 runs to 15 residues. V was pared by 5 bases and J by 8 bases, with 16 bases between. Here the CDR3 reads CASSPSLGGHSPLHF. CDR3 DNA: TGTGCCAGCAGCCCCAGCCTCGGGGGGCATTCACCCCTCCACTTT.

This clonotype occurred a few times. The chain joins TRBV10-3 to TRBJ2-7; TRBD1 is a possible D gene (6 bases). This CDR3 has 15 residues. Trimming left V 10 bases short and J 3 bases short, with 22 bases between. Germline V lookup: CDR1 ENHRY, CDR2 SYGVKD. This CDR3 is CASSEATGLIYEQYF. For the CDR3, the DNA is TGTGCCAGCAGCGAGGCGACAGGACTGATCTACGAGCAGTACTTC.

There are many counts of this clonotype. The V call is TRBV7-6, the J call TRBJ2-1, with 10 bases fitting TRBD2. With V trimmed by 5 bases and J by 10 bases, 5 bases remained unmatched. From germline, CDR1 is SGHVS and CDR2 FNYEAQ. This CDR3 has 13 amino acids. Written as DNA, the CDR3 is TGTGCCAGCAGCGCTAGCGGGGGCGGAGAGCAGTTCTTC. This codes for CASSASGGGEQFF.

This clonotype was seen repeatedly, ten times or more. The genes are TRBV13 and TRBJ2-1; 9 bases match TRBD2. The CDR3 is made up of 18 amino acids. Germline trimming cut 1 base from V and 4 bases from J; bases unmatched to any gene: 11. Germline assignment: CDR1 PRHDT and CDR2 FYEKMQ (reference sequence). This CDR3 is CASSLDNRGLAGYNEQFF. Here the CDR3 DNA reads TGTGCCAGCAGCTTAGACAATAGGGGACTAGCCGGGTACAATGAGCAGTTCTTC.

In this sample, this clonotype turned up once. V and J are TRBV5-4 and TRBJ1-1; no firm D call. V lost 4 bases, J lost 7 bases, and 8 bases lay in between. Germline assignment: CDR1 SGHNT and CDR2 YYREEE (reference sequence). This CDR3 contains 11 residues. CDR3: CASSAGDEAFF. The DNA of the CDR3 is TGTGCCAGCAGCGCTGGGGATGAAGCTTTCTTT.

This sequence joins TRBV7-3 and TRBJ1-6; D gene ambiguous. Germline V gene sequence: CDR1 SGHTA, CDR2 FQGTGA. Trimming removed 1 base at V and 7 bases at J, with 8 bases between. The CDR3 has 14 amino acids. CDR3 amino acids: CASSLRAANSPLHF. CDR3 DNA: TGTGCCAGCAGCTTAAGGGCCGCAAATTCACCCCTCCACTTT.

The table lists this clonotype with many counts. This chain joins TRBV5-6 and TRBJ1-1; D is ambiguous. V was trimmed by 3 bases and J by 1 base, leaving 7 bases between them. The germline V gene has CDR1 SGHDT and CDR2 YYEEEE. The CDR3 spans 13 residues. CDR3 protein: CASSSTANTEAFF. The CDR3 coding sequence is TGTGCCAGCAGCTCGACGGCGAACACTGAAGCTTTCTTT.